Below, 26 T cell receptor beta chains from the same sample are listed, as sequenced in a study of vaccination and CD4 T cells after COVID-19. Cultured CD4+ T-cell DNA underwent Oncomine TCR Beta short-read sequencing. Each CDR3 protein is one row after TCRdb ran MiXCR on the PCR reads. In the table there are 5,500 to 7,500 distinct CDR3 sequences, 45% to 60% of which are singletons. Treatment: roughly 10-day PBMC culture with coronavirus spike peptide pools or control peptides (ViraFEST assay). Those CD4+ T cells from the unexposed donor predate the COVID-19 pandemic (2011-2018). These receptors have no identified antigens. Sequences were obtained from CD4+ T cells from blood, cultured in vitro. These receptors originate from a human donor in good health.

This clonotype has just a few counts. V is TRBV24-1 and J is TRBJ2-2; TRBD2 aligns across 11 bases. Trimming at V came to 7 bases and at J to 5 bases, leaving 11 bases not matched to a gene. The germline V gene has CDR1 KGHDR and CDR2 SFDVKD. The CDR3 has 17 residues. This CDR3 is CATRFGLAGLRTGELFF. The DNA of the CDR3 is TGTGCCACCAGATTTGGACTAGCGGGCCTCAGGACCGGGGAGCTGTTTTTT.

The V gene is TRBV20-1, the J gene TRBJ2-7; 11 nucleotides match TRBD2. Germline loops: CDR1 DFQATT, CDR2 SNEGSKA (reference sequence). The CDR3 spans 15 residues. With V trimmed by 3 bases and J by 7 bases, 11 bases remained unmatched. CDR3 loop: CSARAIAGGPGEQYF. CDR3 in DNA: TGCAGTGCTAGGGCAATAGCGGGAGGGCCGGGAGAGCAGTACTTC.

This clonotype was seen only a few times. CDR3 in DNA: TGTGCCAGCACCCTAAACAACGTTGGACGGGGGAAGAACACTGAAGCTTTCTTT. It specifies CASTLNNVGRGKNTEAFF. This rearrangement joins TRBV21-1 to TRBJ1-1; TRBD1 is the table's D call and was not checked against the DNA. TRBV21-1 is given as a pseudogene. This CDR3 is built from 18 residues.

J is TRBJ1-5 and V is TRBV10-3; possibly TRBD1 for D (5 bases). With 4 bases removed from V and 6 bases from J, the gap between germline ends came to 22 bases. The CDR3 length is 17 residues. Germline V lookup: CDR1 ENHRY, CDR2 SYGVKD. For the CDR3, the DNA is TGTGCCATCAGTGCGGCGTTAATGACAGTGGGGGGTCAGCCCCAGCATTTT. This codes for CAISAALMTVGGQPQHF.

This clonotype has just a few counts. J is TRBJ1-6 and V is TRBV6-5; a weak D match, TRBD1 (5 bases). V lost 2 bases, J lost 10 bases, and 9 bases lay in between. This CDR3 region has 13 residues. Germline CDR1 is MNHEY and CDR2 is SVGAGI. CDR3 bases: TGTGCCAGCAGTTACAGGGGCGGCTCACCCCTCCACTTT. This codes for CASSYRGGSPLHF.

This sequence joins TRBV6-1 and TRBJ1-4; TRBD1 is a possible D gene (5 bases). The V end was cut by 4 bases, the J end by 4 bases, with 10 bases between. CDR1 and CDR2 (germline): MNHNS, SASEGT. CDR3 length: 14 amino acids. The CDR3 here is CASSARGGNEKLFF. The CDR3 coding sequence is TGTGCCAGCAGTGCCCGGGGCGGTAATGAAAAACTGTTTTTT.

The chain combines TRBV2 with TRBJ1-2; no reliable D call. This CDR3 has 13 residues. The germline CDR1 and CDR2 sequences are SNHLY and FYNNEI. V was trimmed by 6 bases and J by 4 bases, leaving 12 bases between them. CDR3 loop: CASSRERSYGYTF. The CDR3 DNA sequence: TGTGCCAGCAGCCGCGAGAGGTCCTATGGCTACACCTTC. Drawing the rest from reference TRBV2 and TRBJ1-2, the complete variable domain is EPEVTQTPSHQVTQMGQEVILRCVPISNHLYFYWYRQILGQKVEFLVSFYNNEISEKSEIFDDQFSVERPDGSNFTLKIRSTKLEDSAMYFCASSRERSYGYTFGSGTRLTVV.

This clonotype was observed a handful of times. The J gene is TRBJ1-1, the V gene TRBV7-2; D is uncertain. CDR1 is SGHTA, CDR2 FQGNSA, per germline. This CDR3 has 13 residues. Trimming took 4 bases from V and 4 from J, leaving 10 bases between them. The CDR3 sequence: CASSSGLSTEAFF. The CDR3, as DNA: TGTGCCAGCAGCTCTGGGCTTAGCACTGAAGCTTTCTTT.

The CDR3 sequence is CTSSQDFRSYNSPLHF. CDR3 sequence (DNA): TGCACCAGCAGCCAAGATTTCAGGTCCTATAATTCACCCCTCCATTTT. The chain carries TRBV1 and TRBJ1-6. TRBV1 is recorded as a pseudogene. The CDR3 has 16 amino acids.

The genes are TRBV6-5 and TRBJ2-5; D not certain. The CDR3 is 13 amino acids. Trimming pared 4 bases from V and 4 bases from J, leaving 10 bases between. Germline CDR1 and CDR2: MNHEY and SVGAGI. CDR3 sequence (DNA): TGTGCCAGCAGTTTTGGTCTGTTAGAGACCCAGTACTTC. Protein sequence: CASSFGLLETQYF.

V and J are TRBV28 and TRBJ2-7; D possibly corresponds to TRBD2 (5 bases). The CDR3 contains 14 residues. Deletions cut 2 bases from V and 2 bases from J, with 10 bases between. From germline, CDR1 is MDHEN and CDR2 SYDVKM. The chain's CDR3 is CASSLHRLTYEQYF. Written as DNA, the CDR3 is TGTGCCAGCAGTTTACACAGACTAACCTACGAGCAGTACTTC.

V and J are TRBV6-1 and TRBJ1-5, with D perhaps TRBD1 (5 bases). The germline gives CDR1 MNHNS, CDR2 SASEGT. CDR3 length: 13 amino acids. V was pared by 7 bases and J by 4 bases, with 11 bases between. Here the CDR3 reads CASIDSPNQPQHF. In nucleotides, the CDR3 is TGTGCCAGCATTGACAGTCCTAATCAGCCCCAGCATTTT.

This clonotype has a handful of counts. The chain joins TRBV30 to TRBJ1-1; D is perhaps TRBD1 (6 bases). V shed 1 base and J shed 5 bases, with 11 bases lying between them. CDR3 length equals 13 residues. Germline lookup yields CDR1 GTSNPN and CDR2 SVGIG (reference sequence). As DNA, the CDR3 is TGTGCCTGGAGTGGACAGGTGTGGACTGAAGCTTTCTTT. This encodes CAWSGQVWTEAFF.

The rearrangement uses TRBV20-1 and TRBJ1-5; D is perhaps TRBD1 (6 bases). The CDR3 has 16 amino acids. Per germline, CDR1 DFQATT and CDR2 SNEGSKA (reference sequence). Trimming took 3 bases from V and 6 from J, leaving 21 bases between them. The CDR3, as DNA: TGCAGTGCTAGCAGGGGTTTACTGTCGGAGGGTCAGCCCCAGCATTTT. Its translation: CSASRGLLSEGQPQHF.

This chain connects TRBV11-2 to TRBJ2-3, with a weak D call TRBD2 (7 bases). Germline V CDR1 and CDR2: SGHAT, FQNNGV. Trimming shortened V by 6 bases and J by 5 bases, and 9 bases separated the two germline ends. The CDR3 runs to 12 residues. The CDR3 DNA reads TGTGCCAGCAGAGGGGGGGGAGATACGCAGTATTTT. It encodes CASRGGGDTQYF.

CDR3 sequence reads: CASREREIFNEQFF. Written as DNA, the CDR3 is TGTGCCAGCAGGGAGCGGGAGATCTTTAATGAGCAGTTCTTC. The gene calls are TRBV6-1 and TRBJ2-1; TRBD2 aligns across 8 bases. The CDR3 is 14 residues long. Germline V gives CDR1 MNHNS, CDR2 SASEGT. Germline trimming cut 6 bases from V and 7 bases from J; bases unmatched to any gene: 8.

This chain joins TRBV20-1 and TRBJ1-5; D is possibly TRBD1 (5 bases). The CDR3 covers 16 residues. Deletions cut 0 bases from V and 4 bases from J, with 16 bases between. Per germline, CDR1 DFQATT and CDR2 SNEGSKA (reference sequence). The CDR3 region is CSARDGGTGGNQPQHF. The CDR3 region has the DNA TGCAGTGCTAGAGATGGTGGGACGGGAGGGAATCAGCCCCAGCATTTT.

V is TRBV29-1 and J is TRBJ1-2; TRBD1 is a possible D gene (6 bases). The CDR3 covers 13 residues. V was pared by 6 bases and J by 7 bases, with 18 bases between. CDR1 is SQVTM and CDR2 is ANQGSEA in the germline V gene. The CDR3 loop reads CSVALGGLGGYTF. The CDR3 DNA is TGCAGCGTCGCACTTGGGGGGCTTGGTGGCTACACCTTC. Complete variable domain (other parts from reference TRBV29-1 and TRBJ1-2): SAVISQKPSRDICQRGTSLTIQCQVDSQVTMMFWYRQQPGQSLTLIATANQGSEATYESGFVIDKFPISRPNLTFSTLTVSNMSPEDSSIYLCSVALGGLGGYTFGSGTRLTVV.

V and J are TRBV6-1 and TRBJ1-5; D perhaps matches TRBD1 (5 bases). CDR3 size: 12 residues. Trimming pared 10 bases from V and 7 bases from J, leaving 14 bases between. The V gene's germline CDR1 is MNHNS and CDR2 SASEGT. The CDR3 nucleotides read TGTGCCACCCAATCACGGGGGCAGCCCCAGCATTTT. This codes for CATQSRGQPQHF.

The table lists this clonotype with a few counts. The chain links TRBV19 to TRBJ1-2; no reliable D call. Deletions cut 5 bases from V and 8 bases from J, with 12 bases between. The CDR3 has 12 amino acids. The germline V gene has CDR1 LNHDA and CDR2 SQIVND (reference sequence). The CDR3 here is CASSHKGGGYTF. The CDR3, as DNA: TGTGCCAGTAGTCACAAAGGAGGGGGCTACACCTTC.

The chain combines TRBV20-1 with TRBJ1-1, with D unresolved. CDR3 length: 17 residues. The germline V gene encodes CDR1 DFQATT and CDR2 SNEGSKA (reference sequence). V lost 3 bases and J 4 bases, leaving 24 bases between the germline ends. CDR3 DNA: TGCAGTGCTAGGACCCCTGCCGGGCTGATGGGGAGCACTGAAGCTTTCTTT. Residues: CSARTPAGLMGSTEAFF.

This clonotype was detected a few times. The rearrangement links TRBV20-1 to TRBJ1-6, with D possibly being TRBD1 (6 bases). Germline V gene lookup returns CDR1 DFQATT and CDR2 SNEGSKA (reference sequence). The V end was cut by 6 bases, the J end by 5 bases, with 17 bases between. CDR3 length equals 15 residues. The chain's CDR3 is CSAVLGQLNNSPLHF. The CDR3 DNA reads TGCAGTGCCGTCCTTGGACAGTTAAATAATTCACCCCTCCACTTT.

CDR3 region: CASAYGTRERNTEAFF. The CDR3 nucleotides are TGTGCCAGCGCGTACGGGACAAGAGAGAGGAACACTGAAGCTTTCTTT. The chain employs TRBV19 and TRBJ1-1, with D perhaps matching TRBD1 (6 bases). Deletions cut 9 bases from V and 1 base from J, with 21 bases between. Germline V CDR1 and CDR2: LNHDA, SQIVND (reference sequence). The CDR3 length is 16 residues.

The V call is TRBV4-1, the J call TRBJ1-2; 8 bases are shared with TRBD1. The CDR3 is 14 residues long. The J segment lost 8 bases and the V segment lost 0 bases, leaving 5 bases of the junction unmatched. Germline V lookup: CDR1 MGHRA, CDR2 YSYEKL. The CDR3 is CASSQDDRGIGYTF. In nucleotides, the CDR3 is TGCGCCAGCAGCCAAGATGACAGGGGCATAGGCTACACCTTC.

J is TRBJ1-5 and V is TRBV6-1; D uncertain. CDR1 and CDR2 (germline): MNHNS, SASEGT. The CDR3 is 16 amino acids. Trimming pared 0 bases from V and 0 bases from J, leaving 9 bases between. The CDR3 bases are TGTGCCAGCAGTGAAGCGCAAACCGATAGCAATCAGCCCCAGCATTTT. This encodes CASSEAQTDSNQPQHF.

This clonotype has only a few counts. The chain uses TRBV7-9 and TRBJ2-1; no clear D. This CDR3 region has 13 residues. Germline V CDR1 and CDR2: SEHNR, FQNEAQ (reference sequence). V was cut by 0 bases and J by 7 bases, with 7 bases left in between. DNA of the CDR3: TGTGCCAGCAGCTTAGCCAGCGAGAATGAGCAGTTCTTC. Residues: CASSLASENEQFF. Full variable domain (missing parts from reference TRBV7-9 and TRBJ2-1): DTGVSQNPRHKITKRGQNVTFRCDPISEHNRLYWYRQTLGQGPEFLTYFQNEAQLEKSRLLSDRFSAERPKGSFSTLEIQRTEQGDSAMYLCASSLASENEQFFGPGTRLTVL.